One T cell receptor beta chain is described in this entry. This sample also contains other DNA sequences that code for the same CDR3. This sample is drawn from a study of OX40 agonist ivuxolimab in advanced cancers. Measured with immunoSEQ multiplex PCR; TCRdb has only the in-frame clones, and not every one. The sample carries approximately 100,000 clones, about nine tenths recorded once. CDR3 length: 13 residues. V lost 0 bases to trimming and J lost 5 bases, with 8 bases between them. Germline CDR1 is SGHRS and CDR2 is YFSETQ. This sequence joins TRBV5-1 and TRBJ2-5, with a possible D match to TRBD1 (6 bases). Source: CD4+ or CD8+ T cells sorted from blood, taken in a trial of the OX40 agonist ivuxolimab. This TCR was recovered from an adult with an advanced solid tumor such as melanoma, head and neck, liver or kidney cancer. For the CDR3, the DNA is TGCGCCAGCAGCTTGGGGGGGCTCGAGACCCAGTACTTC. It encodes CASSLGGLETQYF.